This record concerns one TCR beta chain sequence. The sample is drawn from a study of control samples from healthy donors and cancer patients. The assay was immunoSEQ multiplex PCR, and TCRdb's table has in-frame clones only and misses some. The sample lists 84,000 or so clones; 91% were seen once. Germline V gives CDR1 SGHVS, CDR2 FQNEAQ. This CDR3 has 15 amino acids. Trimming at V came to 1 base and at J to 6 bases, leaving 3 bases not matched to a gene. The sequencing sample was made of blood. The clonotype comes from a man aged 50-59 years in good health. V usage is TRBV7-8 and J usage is TRBJ1-6, with 7 bases that match TRBD1. CDR3 sequence reads: CASSLGGQLNSPLHF. In nucleotides, the CDR3 is TGTGCCAGCAGCTTAGGGGGACAGCTTAATTCACCCCTCCACTTT. Supplemented by reference TRBV7-8 and TRBJ1-6, the full variable domain reads GAGVSQSPRYKVAKRGQDVALRCDPISGHVSLFWYQQALGQGPEFLTYFQNEAQLDKSGLPSDRFFAERPEGSVSTLKIQRTQQEDSAVYLCASSLGGQLNSPLHFGNGTRLTVT.